This T cell receptor (beta chain) was identified in a study of cytomegalovirus exposure and HLA in healthy donors. Per the germline V gene, CDR1 is SEHNR and CDR2 is FQNEAQ (reference sequence). The CDR3 contains 12 residues. V was cut by 4 bases and J by 8 bases, with 11 bases left in between. The study sampled nominally healthy donors, though unrecorded immune exposures were likely. Study-wide points: One variant, a missense change in DCLRE1C, was linked in a later analysis to TCR beta V- and J-gene trimming. The authors reported that TCR beta sequences could predict HLA-A and HLA-B alleles. These predictions were accurate for most subjects in the first cohort.

With 60 Vbeta and 13 Jbeta primers, the PCR was carried out. Authors' processing steps: In a later analysis, 10 million to 11 million of some 80 million unique beta chains occurred in at least two donors. TCRdb's table, derived via immunoSEQ multiplex PCR, lists solely in-frame clones and lacks some. From that table come the V and J calls and clone size; the DNA was used to work out D and trimming. The sample lists fewer than 200,000 clones, around four fifths occurring once. Note on this clone: Its antigen is unidentified.

Sequencing input: PBMCs. The TCR was taken from a female donor in good health and CMV-seronegative. The rearrangement links TRBV7-9 to TRBJ1-2; maybe TRBD1 (6 bases). CDR3 nucleotide sequence: TGTGCCAGCAGCTCGGACAGCAGGGGCTACACCTTC. Residues: CASSSDSRGYTF. The whole variable domain, remainder taken from reference TRBV7-9 and TRBJ1-2, is DTGVSQNPRHKITKRGQNVTFRCDPISEHNRLYWYRQTLGQGPEFLTYFQNEAQLEKSRLLSDRFSAERPKGSFSTLEIQRTEQGDSAMYLCASSSDSRGYTFGSGTRLTVV.